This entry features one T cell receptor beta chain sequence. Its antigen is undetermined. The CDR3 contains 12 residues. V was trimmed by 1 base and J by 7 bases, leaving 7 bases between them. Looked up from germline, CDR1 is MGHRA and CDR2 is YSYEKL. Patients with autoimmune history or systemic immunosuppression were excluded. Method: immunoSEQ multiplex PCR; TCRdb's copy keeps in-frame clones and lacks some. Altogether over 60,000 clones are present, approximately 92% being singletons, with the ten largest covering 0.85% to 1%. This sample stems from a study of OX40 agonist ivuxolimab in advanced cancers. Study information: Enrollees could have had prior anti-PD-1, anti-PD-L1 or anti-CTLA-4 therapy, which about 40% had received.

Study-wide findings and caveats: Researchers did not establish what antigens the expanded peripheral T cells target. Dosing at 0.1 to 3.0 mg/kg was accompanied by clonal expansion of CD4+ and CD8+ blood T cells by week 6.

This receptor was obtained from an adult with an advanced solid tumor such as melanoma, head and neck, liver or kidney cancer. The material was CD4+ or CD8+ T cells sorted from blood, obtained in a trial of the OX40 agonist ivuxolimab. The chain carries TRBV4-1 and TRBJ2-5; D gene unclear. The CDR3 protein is CASSQVMGTQYF. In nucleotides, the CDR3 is TGCGCCAGCAGCCAAGTCATGGGGACCCAGTACTTC.